This T cell receptor beta chain stems from a study of blood T cell repertoires in COVID-19. Profiling relied on immunoSEQ multiplex PCR, and the TCRdb table lists in-frame clones only, not all of them. Of 450,000 to 500,000 clones in the sample, 87% were seen once. Participant reports of clinical history set cohort assignment. The CDR3 consists of 15 residues. Germline trimming cut 5 bases from V and 5 bases from J; bases unmatched to any gene: 6. CDR1 is SGHTA, CDR2 FQGNSA, per germline. The V and J genes are TRBV7-2 and TRBJ2-2; 9 bases line up with TRBD2. This clonotype was obtained from a woman younger than 35 who had recovered from COVID-19. Sequenced material: PBMCs or T cells enriched from blood (not recorded which). CDR3 loop: CASSLQSGGTGELFF. CDR3 DNA sequence: TGTGCCAGCAGCCTCCAGAGCGGGGGGACCGGGGAGCTGTTTTTT. Full variable domain (outside the CDR3, taken from reference TRBV7-2 and TRBJ2-2): GAGVSQSPSNKVTEKGKDVELRCDPISGHTALYWYRQSLGQGLEFLIYFQGNSAPDKSGLPSDRFSAERTGGSVSTLTIQRTQQEDSAVYLCASSLQSGGTGELFFGEGSRLTVL.